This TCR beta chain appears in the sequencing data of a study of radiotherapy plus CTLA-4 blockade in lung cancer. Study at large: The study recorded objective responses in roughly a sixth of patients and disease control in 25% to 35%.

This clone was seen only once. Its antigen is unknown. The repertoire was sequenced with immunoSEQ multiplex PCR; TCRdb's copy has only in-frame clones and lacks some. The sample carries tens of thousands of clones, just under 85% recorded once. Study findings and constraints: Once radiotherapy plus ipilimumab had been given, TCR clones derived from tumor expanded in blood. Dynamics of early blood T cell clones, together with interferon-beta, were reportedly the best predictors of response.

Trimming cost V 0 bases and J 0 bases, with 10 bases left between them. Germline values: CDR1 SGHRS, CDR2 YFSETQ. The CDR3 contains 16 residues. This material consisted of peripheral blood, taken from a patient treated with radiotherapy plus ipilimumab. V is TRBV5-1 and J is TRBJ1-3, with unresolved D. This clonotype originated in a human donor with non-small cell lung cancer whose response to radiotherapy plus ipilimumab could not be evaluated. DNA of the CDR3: TGCGCCAGCAGCTTGGCGCGCACGGGCTCTGGAAACACCATATATTTT. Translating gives CASSLARTGSGNTIYF.